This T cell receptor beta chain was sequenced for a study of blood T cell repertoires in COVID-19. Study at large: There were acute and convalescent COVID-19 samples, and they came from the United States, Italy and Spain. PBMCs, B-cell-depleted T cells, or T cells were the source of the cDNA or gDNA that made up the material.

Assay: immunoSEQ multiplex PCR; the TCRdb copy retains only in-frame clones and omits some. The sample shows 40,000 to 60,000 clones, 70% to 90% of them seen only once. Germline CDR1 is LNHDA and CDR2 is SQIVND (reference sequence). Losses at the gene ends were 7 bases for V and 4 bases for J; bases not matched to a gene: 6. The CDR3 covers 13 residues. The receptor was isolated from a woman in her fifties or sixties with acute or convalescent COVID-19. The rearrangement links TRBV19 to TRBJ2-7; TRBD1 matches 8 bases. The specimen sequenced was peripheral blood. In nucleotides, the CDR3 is TGTGCCAGTAAGGCACAGGGGGAGTACGAGCAGTACTTC. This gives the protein CASKAQGEYEQYF.